Listed here are 23 T cell receptor beta chains from one sample, sequenced in a study of immune cell composition in non-small cell lung cancer. The repertoire was sequenced with immunoSEQ multiplex PCR; TCRdb's copy has only in-frame clones and lacks some. Seen here are 2,000 to 2,500 clones, about 80% observed once, and the top ten hold around 12%. The specimen was lung tumor tissue. These receptors originate from a human donor with non-small cell lung cancer.

This clone was found a few times. V is TRBV6-8 and J is TRBJ1-1, with D unresolved. In germline, CDR1 is MNHGY, CDR2 SAAAGT. V was shortened by 5 bases and J by 1 base, with 14 bases between the two germline ends. The length of the CDR3 is 15 residues. CDR3 DNA: TGTGCCAGCAGTGAGGCTCGAGCGCCGAACACTGAAGCTTTCTTT. This gives the protein CASSEARAPNTEAFF.

This clone is deemed medium-sized. The chain links TRBV5-5 to TRBJ2-5; D perhaps matches TRBD1 (6 bases). Germline V gene lookup returns CDR1 SGHKS and CDR2 YYEKEE (reference sequence). V dropped 4 bases and J dropped 7 bases, with 17 bases sitting between them. The CDR3 length is 14 residues. The DNA for the CDR3 is TGTGCCAGCAGCCAAACAGGGTCCGAAGTGACCCAGTACTTC. It yields the protein CASSQTGSEVTQYF.

This chain connects TRBV6-5 to TRBJ2-1; TRBD2 matches at 11 bases. CDR1 is MNHEY and CDR2 is SVGAGI in the germline V gene. Trimming at V came to 6 bases and at J to 7 bases, leaving 5 bases not matched to a gene. The CDR3 consists of 14 residues. The CDR3 sequence is CASSRLAGLNEQFF. In nucleotides, the CDR3 is TGTGCCAGCAGCCGACTAGCGGGATTGAATGAGCAGTTCTTC.

The V gene is TRBV9, the J gene TRBJ2-5, with D possibly TRBD2 on 6 matching bases. In germline, CDR1 is SGDLS, CDR2 YYNGEE. The CDR3 consists of 15 residues. V dropped 3 bases and J dropped 4 bases, with 16 bases sitting between them. The CDR3 sequence: CASSGAGLPAETQYF. In nucleotides, the CDR3 is TGTGCCAGCAGCGGGGCGGGACTCCCGGCAGAGACCCAGTACTTC.

The V gene is TRBV13, the J gene TRBJ2-7, with 11 bases aligning to TRBD2. The CDR3 consists of 17 residues. Germline CDR1 PRHDT, CDR2 FYEKMQ (reference sequence). The V and J ends lost 5 bases and 0 bases, in that order; junction bases with no gene match: 9. The CDR3 spells CASSLLAGGPPSYEQYF. CDR3 in DNA: TGTGCCAGCAGCCTCCTAGCGGGGGGCCCCCCCTCCTACGAGCAGTACTTC. Drawing the rest from reference TRBV13 and TRBJ2-7, the complete variable domain is AAGVIQSPRHLIKEKRETATLKCYPIPRHDTVYWYQQGPGQDPQFLISFYEKMQSDKGSIPDRFSAQQFSDYHSELNMSSLELGDSALYFCASSLLAGGPPSYEQYFGPGTRLTVT.

By its share, this clone is medium-sized (0.01 to 0.1%). The chain is built from TRBV10-3 and TRBJ2-1, with 11 bases matching TRBD2. After removal of 2 bases from V and 10 bases from J, the junction contained 7 bases not matched to a gene. This CDR3 contains 15 residues. Per the germline V gene, CDR1 is ENHRY and CDR2 is SYGVKD. CDR3 sequence: CAISETSGRSSEQFF. CDR3 sequence (DNA): TGTGCCATCAGTGAGACTAGCGGGAGATCCTCGGAGCAGTTCTTC.

Worth noting for this clone: This CDR3 is also generated by other DNA sequences in the sample. The chain has TRBV2 and TRBJ2-2; 8 bases are shared with TRBD2. Germline CDR1 SNHLY, CDR2 FYNNEI. The CDR3 is 14 amino acids. The ends lost 7 bases at V and 4 bases at J; junction bases unmatched: 5. For the CDR3, the DNA is TGTGCCAGCACCGGACTAGCCCTCACCGGGGAGCTGTTTTTT. As protein: CASTGLALTGELFF.

The CDR3 nucleotides are TGTGCCAGCTCCCCAGTGGGCCACTACGAGCAGTACTTC. Translation: CASSPVGHYEQYF. The chain recombines TRBV18 with TRBJ2-7; D gene unclear. Deletions cut 6 bases from V and 3 bases from J, with 12 bases between. The CDR3 spans 13 residues. Germline lookup yields CDR1 KGHSH and CDR2 LQKENI.

V and J are TRBV28 and TRBJ1-1, with D possibly TRBD1 on 5 matching bases. V dropped 6 bases and J dropped 0 bases, with 11 bases sitting between them. CDR3 length: 14 amino acids. CDR1 MDHEN and CDR2 SYDVKM come from the germline V gene. The CDR3 DNA reads as TGTGCCAGCAGGCCGATGACAGTGAACACTGAAGCTTTCTTT. Residues: CASRPMTVNTEAFF.

This rearrangement joins TRBV11-3 to TRBJ2-2; the match to TRBD1 covers 10 bases. V shed 5 bases, J shed 11 bases, and the junction held 11 bases outside the gene matches. The CDR3 length is 15 residues. CDR1 SGHNT and CDR2 YENEEA come from the germline V gene. CDR3 sequence: CASSAGTGDESELFF. Here the CDR3 DNA reads TGTGCCAGCAGCGCCGGGACAGGGGATGAAAGTGAGCTGTTTTTT.

This sequence joins TRBV11-2 and TRBJ2-5; the D gene is possibly TRBD1 (6 bases). The ends were cut back, 1 base at V and 11 bases at J, with 17 bases in the middle. CDR1 SGHAT and CDR2 FQNNGV come from the germline V gene. The CDR3 spans 14 residues. DNA for the CDR3: TGTGCCAGCAGCTTAGGATCAGGGGTGGGAGAGCAGTACTTC. Amino acid sequence: CASSLGSGVGEQYF.

V is TRBV7-2 and J is TRBJ2-1; 8 bases fit TRBD2. This CDR3 is 16 amino acids long. CDR1 SGHTA and CDR2 FQGNSA come from the germline V gene. V was pared by 5 bases and J by 1 base, with 7 bases of the junction left unmatched. This chain's CDR3 is CASSPSGSLSYNEQFF. The CDR3 nucleotides are TGTGCCAGCAGCCCCAGCGGGAGTTTATCCTACAATGAGCAGTTCTTC. The full variable domain, with the rest looked up from reference TRBV7-2 and TRBJ2-1, is GAGVSQSPSNKVTEKGKDVELRCDPISGHTALYWYRQSLGQGLEFLIYFQGNSAPDKSGLPSDRFSAERTGGSVSTLTIQRTQQEDSAVYLCASSPSGSLSYNEQFFGPGTRLTVL.

The sample holds a few counts of this clone. The gene calls are TRBV5-1 and TRBJ1-2, with D possibly being TRBD1 (5 bases). Per germline, CDR1 SGHRS and CDR2 YFSETQ. V was shortened by 4 bases and J by 6 bases, with 13 bases between the two germline ends. This CDR3 is built from 13 residues. CDR3 loop: CASSPGGTNGYTF. For the CDR3, the DNA is TGCGCCAGCAGCCCGGGGGGTACTAATGGCTACACCTTC.

J is TRBJ2-1 and V is TRBV30, with 7 bases fitting TRBD1. This CDR3 contains 12 residues. Germline values: CDR1 GTSNPN, CDR2 SVGIG (reference sequence). V gave up 0 bases and J gave up 10 bases; unmatched junction bases: 3. The CDR3 DNA follows: TGTGCCTGGAGTGTACAGGGGAAGGAGCAGTTCTTC. It is translated as CAWSVQGKEQFF.

DNA for the CDR3: TGTGCCAGCAGCCCCTCCGGGGGAGGAGGCACTGAAGCTTTCTTT. Protein product: CASSPSGGGGTEAFF. The V and J genes are TRBV9 and TRBJ1-1, with D possibly TRBD1 on 5 matching bases. Germline CDR1 SGDLS, CDR2 YYNGEE. V was cut by 4 bases and J by 4 bases, with 17 bases left in between. The CDR3 consists of 15 residues.

The rearrangement joins TRBV2 to TRBJ2-1; 7 nucleotides agree with TRBD1. The CDR3 consists of 15 residues. Germline loops: CDR1 SNHLY, CDR2 FYNNEI. V shed 6 bases, J shed 8 bases, and the junction held 13 bases outside the gene matches. CDR3 coding DNA: TGTGCCAGCAGCTCCGACAGGGTAGGGAACGATGAGCAGTTCTTC. Its protein product is CASSSDRVGNDEQFF.

V and J are TRBV13 and TRBJ1-1; 8 bases line up with TRBD1. From germline, CDR1 is PRHDT and CDR2 FYEKMQ (reference sequence). This CDR3 has 15 amino acids. After removal of 2 bases from V and 5 bases from J, the junction contained 7 bases not matched to a gene. The chain's CDR3 is CASSLLDRGGTEAFF. Written as DNA, the CDR3 is TGTGCCAGCAGCTTACTCGACAGGGGTGGGACTGAAGCTTTCTTT.

V usage is TRBV4-1 and J usage is TRBJ2-5; 7 positions match TRBD2. J was trimmed by 1 base and V by 1 base; bases with no gene match: 9. The V gene's germline CDR1 is MGHRA and CDR2 YSYEKL. There are 17 residues in the CDR3. The CDR3 is CASSQVAGVTPQETQYF. For the CDR3, the DNA is TGCGCCAGCAGCCAAGTTGCGGGGGTTACCCCCCAAGAGACCCAGTACTTC.

The chain has TRBV11-2 and TRBJ2-1, with D possibly matching TRBD1 (6 bases). Trimming took 5 bases from V and 1 from J, leaving 12 bases between them. The germline V gene encodes CDR1 SGHAT and CDR2 FQNNGV. The CDR3 has 15 amino acids. The CDR3 loop reads CASSRAGESYNEQFF. The CDR3 nucleotides are TGTGCCAGCAGCAGGGCAGGGGAGTCCTACAATGAGCAGTTCTTC.

This clone was recorded a few times. The CDR3 bases are TGTGCCAGCAGCTCGACAGGGGGCGATGAGCAGTTCTTC. Amino acids: CASSSTGGDEQFF. V usage is TRBV7-3 and J usage is TRBJ2-1; 10 nucleotides line up with TRBD1. The germline gives CDR1 SGHTA, CDR2 FQGTGA. The CDR3 has 13 amino acids. The trim removed 4 bases at V and 8 bases at J, leaving 2 bases unmatched.

J is TRBJ2-2 and V is TRBV18; D may be TRBD2 (5 bases). Looked up from germline, CDR1 is KGHSH and CDR2 is LQKENI. Between the trimmed V and J ends, which lost 3 bases and 0 bases, there was a span of 11 bases. The CDR3 is 16 amino acids. The CDR3 is CASSPGMVANTGELFF. The CDR3 bases are TGTGCCAGCTCACCCGGGATGGTAGCGAACACCGGGGAGCTGTTTTTT. The variable domain in full, with the rest retrieved from reference TRBV18 and TRBJ2-2, is NAGVMQNPRHLVRRRGQEARLRCSPMKGHSHVYWYRQLPEEGLKFMVYLQKENIIDESGMPKERFSAEFPKEGPSILRIQQVVRGDSAAYFCASSPGMVANTGELFFGEGSRLTVL.

The gene calls are TRBV15 and TRBJ2-5; 12 nucleotides line up with TRBD2. Per germline, CDR1 LNHNV and CDR2 YYDKDF (reference sequence). J gave up 2 bases and V 1 base, and 2 bases lay outside the gene matches. This CDR3 has 16 residues. The CDR3 sequence: CATSRGLAGGQETQYF. The DNA for the CDR3 is TGTGCCACCAGCAGAGGCCTAGCGGGGGGGCAAGAGACCCAGTACTTC.

The J gene is TRBJ2-1, the V gene TRBV9; 13 nucleotides line up with TRBD2. The CDR3 loop spans 15 amino acids. After removal of 2 bases from V and 9 bases from J, the junction contained 5 bases not matched to a gene. From germline, CDR1 is SGDLS and CDR2 YYNGEE. CDR3 DNA: TGTGCCAGCAGCGTTGAACTAGCGGGAGGGCGTGAGCAGTTCTTC. It is translated as CASSVELAGGREQFF.